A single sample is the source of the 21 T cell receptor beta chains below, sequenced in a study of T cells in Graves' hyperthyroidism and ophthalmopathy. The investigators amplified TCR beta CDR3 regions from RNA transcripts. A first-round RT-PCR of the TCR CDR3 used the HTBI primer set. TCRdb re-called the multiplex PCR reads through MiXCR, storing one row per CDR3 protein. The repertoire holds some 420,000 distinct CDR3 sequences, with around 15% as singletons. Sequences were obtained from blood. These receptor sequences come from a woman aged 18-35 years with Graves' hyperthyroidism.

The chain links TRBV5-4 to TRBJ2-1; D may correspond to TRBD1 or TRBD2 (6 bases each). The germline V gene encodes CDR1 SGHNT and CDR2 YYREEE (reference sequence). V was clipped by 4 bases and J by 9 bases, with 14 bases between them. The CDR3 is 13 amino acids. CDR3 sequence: CASSEGGGSEQFF. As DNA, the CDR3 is TGTGCCAGCAGCGAAGGAGGGGGGTCTGAGCAGTTCTTC.

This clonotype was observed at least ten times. CDR3 sequence: CASRRASGISYEQYF. The CDR3 bases are TGTGCCAGCAGGAGGGCTAGCGGAATCTCCTACGAGCAGTACTTC. The chain links TRBV6-2 or TRBV6-3 to TRBJ2-7, with 7 bases matching TRBD2. Germline V gene sequence: CDR1 MNHEY, CDR2 SVGEGT. The CDR3 has 15 amino acids. Trimming cost V 6 bases and J 0 bases; bases outside gene matches: 8.

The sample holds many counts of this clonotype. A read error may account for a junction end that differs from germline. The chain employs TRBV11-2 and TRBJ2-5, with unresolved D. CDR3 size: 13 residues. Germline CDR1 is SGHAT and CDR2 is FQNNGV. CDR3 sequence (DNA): TGTGCCAGCACCTTAGCTGTCCAAGAGACCCAGTACTTC. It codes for CASTLAVQETQYF.

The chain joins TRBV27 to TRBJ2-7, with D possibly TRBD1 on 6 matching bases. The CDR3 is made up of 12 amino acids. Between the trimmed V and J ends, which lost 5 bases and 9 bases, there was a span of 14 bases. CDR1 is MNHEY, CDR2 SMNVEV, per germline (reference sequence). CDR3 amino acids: CASSQGRAWQYF. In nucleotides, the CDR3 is TGTGCCAGCAGTCAGGGGAGAGCGTGGCAGTACTTC.

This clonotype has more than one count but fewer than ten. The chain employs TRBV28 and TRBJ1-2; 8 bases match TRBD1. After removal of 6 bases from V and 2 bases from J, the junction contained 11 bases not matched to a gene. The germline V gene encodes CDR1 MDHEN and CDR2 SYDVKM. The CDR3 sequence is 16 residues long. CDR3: CASRTVGQGGNYGYTF. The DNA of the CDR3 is TGTGCCAGCAGAACCGTCGGACAGGGTGGCAACTATGGCTACACCTTC.

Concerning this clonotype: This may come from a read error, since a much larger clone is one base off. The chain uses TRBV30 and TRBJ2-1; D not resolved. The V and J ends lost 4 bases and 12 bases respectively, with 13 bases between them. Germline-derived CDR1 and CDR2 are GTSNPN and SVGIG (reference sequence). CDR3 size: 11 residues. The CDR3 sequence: CAWTHGPGQFF. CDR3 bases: TGTGCCTGGACCCACGGCCCTGGGCAGTTCTTC.

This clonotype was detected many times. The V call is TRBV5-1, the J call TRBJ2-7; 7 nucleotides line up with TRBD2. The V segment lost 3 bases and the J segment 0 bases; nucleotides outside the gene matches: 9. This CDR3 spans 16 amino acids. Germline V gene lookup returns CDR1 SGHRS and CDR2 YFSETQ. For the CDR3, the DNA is TGCGCCAGCAGCTACCCTCGGGGGGAACTCTCCTACGAGCAGTACTTC. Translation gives CASSYPRGELSYEQYF.

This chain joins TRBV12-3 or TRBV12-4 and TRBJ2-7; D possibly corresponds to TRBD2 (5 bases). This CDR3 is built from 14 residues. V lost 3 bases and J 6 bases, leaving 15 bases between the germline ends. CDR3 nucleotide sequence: TGTGCCAGCAGTTTGGCCGTTCTAGCCGCCGAGCAGTACTTC. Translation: CASSLAVLAAEQYF.

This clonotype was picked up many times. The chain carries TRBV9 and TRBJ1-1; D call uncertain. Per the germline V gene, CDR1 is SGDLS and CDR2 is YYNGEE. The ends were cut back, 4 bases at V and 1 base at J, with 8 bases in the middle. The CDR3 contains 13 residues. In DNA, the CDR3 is TGTGCCAGCAGCCCTGACGAGAACACTGAAGCTTTCTTT. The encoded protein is CASSPDENTEAFF.

CDR3 sequence reads: CASSSSGGVAKNIQYF. The CDR3 DNA reads TGTGCCAGCAGCTCTTCCGGTGGTGTGGCGAAAAACATTCAGTACTTC. The rearrangement uses TRBV11-2 and TRBJ2-4; D remains ambiguous. Trimming stripped 4 bases from V and 4 bases from J, with 17 bases between. Looked up from germline, CDR1 is SGHAT and CDR2 is FQNNGV. CDR3 length: 16 residues.

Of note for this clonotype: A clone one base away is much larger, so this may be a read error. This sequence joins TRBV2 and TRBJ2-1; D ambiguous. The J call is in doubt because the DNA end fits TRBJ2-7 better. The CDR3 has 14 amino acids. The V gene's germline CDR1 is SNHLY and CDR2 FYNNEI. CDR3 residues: CASSERATYNEQYF. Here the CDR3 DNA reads TGTGCCAGCAGTGAACGGGCCACCTACAATGAGCAGTACTTC.

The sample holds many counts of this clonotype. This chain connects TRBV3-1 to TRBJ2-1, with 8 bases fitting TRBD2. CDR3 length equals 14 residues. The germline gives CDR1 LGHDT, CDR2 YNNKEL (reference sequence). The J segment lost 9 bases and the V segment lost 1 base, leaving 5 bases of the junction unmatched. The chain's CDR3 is CASSQVPSGSEQFF. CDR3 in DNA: TGTGCCAGCAGCCAAGTTCCTAGCGGGTCTGAGCAGTTCTTC.

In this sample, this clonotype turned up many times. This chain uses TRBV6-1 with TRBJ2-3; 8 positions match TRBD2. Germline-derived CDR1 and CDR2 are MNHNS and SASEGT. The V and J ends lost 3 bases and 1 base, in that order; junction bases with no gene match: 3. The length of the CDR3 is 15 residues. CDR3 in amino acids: CASSELAGRTDTQYF. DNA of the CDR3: TGTGCCAGCAGTGAGCTAGCGGGCCGCACAGATACGCAGTATTTT.

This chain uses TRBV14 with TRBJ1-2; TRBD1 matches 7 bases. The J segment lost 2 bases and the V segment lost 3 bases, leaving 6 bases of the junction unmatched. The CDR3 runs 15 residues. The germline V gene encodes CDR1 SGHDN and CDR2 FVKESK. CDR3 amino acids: CASSHLTGRNYGYTF. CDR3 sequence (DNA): TGTGCCAGCAGCCACCTGACAGGGAGAAACTATGGCTACACCTTC. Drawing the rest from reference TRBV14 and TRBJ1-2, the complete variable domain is EAGVTQFPSHSVIEKGQTVTLRCDPISGHDNLYWYRRVMGKEIKFLLHFVKESKQDESGMPNNRFLAERTGGTYSTLKVQPAELEDSGVYFCASSHLTGRNYGYTFGSGTRLTVV.

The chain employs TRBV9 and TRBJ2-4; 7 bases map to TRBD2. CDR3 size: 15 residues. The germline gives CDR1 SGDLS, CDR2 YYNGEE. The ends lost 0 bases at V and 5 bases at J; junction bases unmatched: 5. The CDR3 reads CASSVDGGGENIQYF. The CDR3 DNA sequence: TGTGCCAGCAGCGTAGATGGGGGGGGGGAAAACATTCAGTACTTC.

The CDR3 DNA reads TGCAGTGCTAGCAGCAGGCACCGGACAGATACGCAGTATTTT. It translates to CSASSRHRTDTQYF. The chain combines TRBV20-1 with TRBJ2-3; D remains unclear. The germline CDR1 and CDR2 sequences are DFQATT and SNEGSKA (reference sequence). Deletions cut 3 bases from V and 3 bases from J, with 13 bases between. This CDR3 is built from 14 residues.

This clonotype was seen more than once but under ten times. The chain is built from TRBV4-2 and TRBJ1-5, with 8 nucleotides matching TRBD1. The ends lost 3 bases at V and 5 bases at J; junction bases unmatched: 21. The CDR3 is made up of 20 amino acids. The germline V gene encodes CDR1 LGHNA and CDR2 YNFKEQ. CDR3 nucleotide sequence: TGTGCCAGCAGCCAGCGTTTTCCGATGCTGACAGGGGAAAGTGATCAGCCCCAGCATTTT. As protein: CASSQRFPMLTGESDQPQHF.

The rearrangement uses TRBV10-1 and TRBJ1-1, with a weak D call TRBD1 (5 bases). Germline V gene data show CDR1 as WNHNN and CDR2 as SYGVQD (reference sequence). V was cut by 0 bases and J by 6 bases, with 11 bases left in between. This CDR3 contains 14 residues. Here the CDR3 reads CASSESKGISEAFF. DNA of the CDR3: TGCGCCAGCAGTGAGTCGAAGGGGATCTCTGAAGCTTTCTTT.

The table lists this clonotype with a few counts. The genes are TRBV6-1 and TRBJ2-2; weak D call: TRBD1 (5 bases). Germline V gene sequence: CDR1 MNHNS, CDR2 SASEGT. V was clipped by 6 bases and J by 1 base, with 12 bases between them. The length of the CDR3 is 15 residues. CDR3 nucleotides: TGTGCCAGCAGGACACAGGCCCGGAACACCGGGGAGCTGTTTTTT. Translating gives CASRTQARNTGELFF.

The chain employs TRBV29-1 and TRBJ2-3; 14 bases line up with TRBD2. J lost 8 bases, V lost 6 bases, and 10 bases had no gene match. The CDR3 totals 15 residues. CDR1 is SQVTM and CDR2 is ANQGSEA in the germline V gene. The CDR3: CSVVPGLAGVGTQYF. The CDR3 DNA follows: TGCAGCGTGGTTCCGGGACTAGCGGGAGTGGGTACGCAGTATTTT.

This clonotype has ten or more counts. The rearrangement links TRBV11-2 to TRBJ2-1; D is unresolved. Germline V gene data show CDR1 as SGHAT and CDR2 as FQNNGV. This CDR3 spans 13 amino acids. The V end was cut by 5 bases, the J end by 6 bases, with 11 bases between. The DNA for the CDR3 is TGTGCCAGCAGCAGAGAGGCAGCCAATGAGCAGTTCTTC. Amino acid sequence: CASSREAANEQFF.